This is a list of T cell receptor beta chains from one sample in a study of cytomegalovirus exposure and HLA in healthy donors. Clones were sequenced by immunoSEQ multiplex PCR, and TCRdb holds only the in-frame ones, with some missing. The sample contains about 140,000 clones, around 57% of which appear only once. Specimen: PBMCs. These receptors all come from a male donor in good health and CMV-seronegative. CDR3s include the opening cysteine and the closing phenylalanine or tryptophan. D genes are given only for firm matches. Size is omitted from some rows. Given values are once, few, many or a class for expanded clones.

CDR3 DNA: TGTGCCAGCAGTTCCTTGGGACAGGGGGCCGGACAGCCCCAGCATTTT
CDR3 protein: CASSSLGQGAGQPQHF
D gene: TRBD1
V gene: TRBV6-5
J gene: TRBJ1-5
clone size: -

CDR3 DNA: TGTGCCAGCAGTGACGGGACAGGGGGCTCCTATGGCTACACCTTC
CDR3 protein: CASSDGTGGSYGYTF
D gene: TRBD1
V gene: TRBV6-4
J gene: TRBJ1-2
clone size: -

CDR3 DNA: TGTGCCAGCAGTTTACATGCCGAGAATCAGCCCCAGCATTTT
CDR3 protein: CASSLHAENQPQHF
D gene: -
V gene: TRBV27
J gene: TRBJ1-5
clone size: -

CDR3 DNA: TGTGCCAGCAGCAACACACAGGATGGGGTAAACACCATATATTTT
CDR3 protein: CASSNTQDGVNTIYF
D gene: -
V gene: TRBV6-5
J gene: TRBJ1-3
clone size: few

CDR3 DNA: TGTGCCAGCAGCTTAGTAGGGTCAGGGGGGTACGAGCAGTACTTC
CDR3 protein: CASSLVGSGGYEQYF
D gene: -
V gene: TRBV7-2
J gene: TRBJ2-7
clone size: -

CDR3 DNA: TGTGCCAGCATAGTGGACGCTGGGAGGAACGAGCAGTACTTC
CDR3 protein: CASIVDAGRNEQYF
D gene: -
V gene: TRBV6-1
J gene: TRBJ2-7
clone size: few

CDR3 DNA: TGTGCCAGCAGCCCCCTGGGGCAGGGGGCATCCTACGAGCAGTACTTC
CDR3 protein: CASSPLGQGASYEQYF
D gene: TRBD1
V gene: TRBV7-8
J gene: TRBJ2-7
clone size: -

CDR3 DNA: TGTGCCAGCAGCTTTAGTGCCGCAACTAATGAAAAACTGTTTTTT
CDR3 protein: CASSFSAATNEKLFF
D gene: -
V gene: TRBV7-2
J gene: TRBJ1-4
clone size: -

CDR3 DNA: TGTGCCAGCAGTGACCCTCGAGCGGGGGTCACCGGGGAGCTGTTTTTT
CDR3 protein: CASSDPRAGVTGELFF
D gene: TRBD2
V gene: TRBV6-1
J gene: TRBJ2-2
clone size: -

CDR3 DNA: TGTGCCAGCTCACCTAACCCAGGCCTCTCTGGAAACACCATATATTTT
CDR3 protein: CASSPNPGLSGNTIYF
D gene: -
V gene: TRBV18
J gene: TRBJ1-3
clone size: few

CDR3 DNA: TGCGCCAGCAGCTTGGTTACAGGATGGCAAGAGACCCAGTACTTC
CDR3 protein: CASSLVTGWQETQYF
D gene: -
V gene: TRBV5-1
J gene: TRBJ2-5
clone size: once

CDR3 DNA: TGCGCCAGCAGCCGCTTACAGGGATCCGACTATGGCTACACCTTC
CDR3 protein: CASSRLQGSDYGYTF
D gene: -
V gene: TRBV4-1
J gene: TRBJ1-2
clone size: few